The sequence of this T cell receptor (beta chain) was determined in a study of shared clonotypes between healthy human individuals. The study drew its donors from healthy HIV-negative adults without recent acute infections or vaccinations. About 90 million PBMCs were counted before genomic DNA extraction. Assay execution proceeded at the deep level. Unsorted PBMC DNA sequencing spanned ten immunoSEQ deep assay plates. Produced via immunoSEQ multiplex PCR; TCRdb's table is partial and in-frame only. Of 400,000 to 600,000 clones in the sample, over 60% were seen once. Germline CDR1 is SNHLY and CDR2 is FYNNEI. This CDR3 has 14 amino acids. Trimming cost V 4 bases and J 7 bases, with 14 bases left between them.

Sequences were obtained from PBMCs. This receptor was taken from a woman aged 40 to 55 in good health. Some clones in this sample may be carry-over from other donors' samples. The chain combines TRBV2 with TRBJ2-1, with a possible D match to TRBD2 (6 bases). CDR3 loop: CASSVAARGNEQFF. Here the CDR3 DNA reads TGTGCCAGCAGTGTTGCGGCACGGGGGAATGAGCAGTTCTTC.